The clone carrying this T cell receptor (beta chain) has at least ten counts. The trim removed 2 bases at V and 4 bases at J, leaving 7 bases unmatched. The CDR3 is 17 amino acids. Germline V CDR1 and CDR2: MGHDK, SYGVNS. The data belong to a study of CD8 T cells in ankylosing spondylitis. TCRdb redid the calling of the 5' RACE reads with MiXCR, one entry per CDR3 protein. The sample lists roughly 120,000 distinct CDR3 sequences; about 6.5% were seen once. Sequencing was carried out using blood, either unsorted or a sorted T cell fraction (not recorded which). V gene TRBV25-1 combines with J gene TRBJ2-6; 8 bases are shared with TRBD1. The receptor's source is a male donor with ankylosing spondylitis or in good health (not recorded which). The CDR3 sequence is CASSEIQGVQGANVLTF. CDR3 bases: TGTGCCAGCAGTGAAATACAGGGGGTGCAAGGGGCCAACGTCCTGACTTTC.